The sample holds many counts of the clone carrying this TCR beta chain. What it recognizes is unknown. Using RNA template, CDR3s of TCR alpha and beta were amplified with iRepertoire arm-PCR. Via MiXCR, TCRdb re-called the multiplex PCR reads, giving one row per CDR3 protein. Of 44,000 or so distinct CDR3 sequences listed, 20% to 25% are singletons. This entry comes from a study of glioma-infiltrating T cells. Whole-study results and caveats: Only very few CDR3 sequences appeared in both tissue and blood. Above-expected tissue-blood divergence occurred in all gliomas, most in low-grade ones.

The sample taken for sequencing was glioma tissue, nonneoplastic brain tissue, or PBMCs (not recorded which). The TCR was taken from a human donor with low-grade glioma or glioblastoma, undergoing nonglioma brain surgery, or in good health (not recorded which).

The CDR3 DNA sequence: TGTGCCAGCAACCATCAAGAGACCCAGTACTTC. It is translated as CASNHQETQYF. The chain carries TRBV3-1 and TRBJ2-5; D not resolved. The V and J ends lost 7 bases and 2 bases respectively, with 5 bases between them. The V gene's germline CDR1 is LGHDT and CDR2 YNNKEL (reference sequence). The CDR3 consists of 11 residues.